This T cell receptor (beta chain) stems from a study of vaccination effects on CD4 cells after COVID-19. Whole-study findings and limits: Among infection- and vaccine-induced clones, marked clonal contraction occurred late after vaccination.

TCRdb keeps only in-frame clones here, not all; method: immunoSEQ multiplex PCR. The data contain about 37,000 clones, approximately 68% of them singletons. Before sequencing, viral peptide pools were used by the ViraFEST assay to expand antigen-specific CD4+ T cells. Once cultured for approximately eleven days, the cells underwent separation to obtain CD4+ T cells. Testing of the vaccine recipients showed negative nucleocapsid antibodies and no prior SARS-CoV-2 infection. Details on this clone: The antigen is unknown.

The CDR3 spans 13 residues. V lost 11 bases, J lost 5 bases, and 9 bases stayed unmatched. Germline V CDR1 and CDR2: SNHLY, FYNNEI. The clonotype comes from a human donor who received a COVID-19 vaccine. The V gene is TRBV2, the J gene TRBJ2-3, with TRBD2 identical over 8 bases. The input for sequencing was CD4+ T cells from PBMCs cultured with HCoV-OC43 spike peptides, taken before COVID-19 vaccination. Subset specified: HCoV-OC43 spike overlapping peptide pool stimulation. In DNA form, the CDR3 reads TGTGCCGGACGGGGGGGCCTTGGAGATACGCAGTATTTT. Its translation: CAGRGGLGDTQYF.